One sample yielded the 28 T cell receptor beta chains listed below, sequenced in a study of naive and memory T cell subsets. Study-wide findings and caveats: Naive repertoires, especially CD8, held a few larger clonotypes, possibly memory cells re-expressing CD45RA.

Both TRBC1 and TRBC2 were covered by a beta constant-region primer of two equimolar oligonucleotides. Four rounds of PCR amplified the ligated cDNA using nested alpha and beta constant-region primers plus SP2. TCRdb fed the UMI-ligation and nested PCR reads into MiXCR, producing one record per CDR3 protein. The sample includes approximately 150,000 distinct CDR3 sequences, over 20% of them seen just once. These receptors have no known antigen. Source material: naive CD4+ T cells from blood. These receptors were collected from a human donor in good health.

This chain uses TRBV18 with TRBJ2-1; TRBD2 is a possible D gene (6 bases). This CDR3 has 16 residues. Trimming shortened V by 2 bases and J by 2 bases, and 13 bases separated the two germline ends. In germline, CDR1 is KGHSH, CDR2 LQKENI. DNA for the CDR3: TGTGCCAGCTCACCAGACGGGACTTCCCCCTACAATGAGCAGTTCTTC. Its translation is CASSPDGTSPYNEQFF.

The chain is built from TRBV28 and TRBJ2-6; D may be TRBD1 (5 bases). V was trimmed by 7 bases and J by 2 bases, leaving 24 bases between them. Germline CDR1 MDHEN, CDR2 SYDVKM. The length of the CDR3 is 19 residues. CDR3 nucleotide sequence: TGTGCCAGCAAACCTAGGTTGGCCAGGGCAATACCTGGGGCCAACGTCCTGACTTTC. It translates to CASKPRLARAIPGANVLTF.

This clonotype is a singleton in its sample. The V call is TRBV7-2, the J call TRBJ2-1; no reliable D call. Germline CDR1 and CDR2: SGHTA and FQGNSA. V gave up 2 bases and J gave up 6 bases, with 8 bases separating them. CDR3 size: 13 residues. DNA of the CDR3: TGTGCCAGCAGCTTAAAGCTCGGCAATGAGCAGTTCTTC. Translation gives CASSLKLGNEQFF.

The sample holds many counts of this clonotype. The gene calls are TRBV12-3 or TRBV12-4 and TRBJ2-1, with D uncertain. CDR3 length: 13 residues. The germline V and J ends were trimmed by 4 bases and 10 bases, with 14 bases remaining between them. CDR3 protein: CASSSLGLLEQFF. The CDR3 DNA reads TGTGCCAGCAGTTCGTTGGGGTTACTGGAGCAGTTCTTC.

The chain links TRBV29-1 to TRBJ2-2; D tentatively fits TRBD1 or TRBD2 (5 bases each). Trimming removed 3 bases at V and 6 bases at J, with 17 bases between. Germline-derived CDR1 and CDR2 are SQVTM and ANQGSEA. The CDR3 is 15 amino acids. The CDR3 region has the DNA TGCAGCGTTGATGTTGGGGGAAGGGGCGCCGGGGAGCTGTTTTTT. Protein product: CSVDVGGRGAGELFF.

V is TRBV6-5 and J is TRBJ2-3, with 7 bases aligning to TRBD1. Trimming took 6 bases from V and 0 from J; bases not matched to a gene: 6. The CDR3 covers 15 residues. CDR1 and CDR2 (germline): MNHEY, SVGAGI. CDR3 bases: TGTGCCAGCAGCCCCGGGACAGCTAGCACAGATACGCAGTATTTT. Encoded protein: CASSPGTASTDTQYF.

V is TRBV12-3 or TRBV12-4 and J is TRBJ2-1, with D perhaps matching TRBD2 (6 bases). The CDR3 is 14 residues long. Trimming left V 1 base short and J 9 bases short, with 13 bases between. Here the CDR3 DNA reads TGTGCCAGCAGTTTAGTTTGGGAGGAGGGTGAGCAGTTCTTC. Translating it yields CASSLVWEEGEQFF.

The chain joins TRBV20-1 to TRBJ1-2; TRBD1 agrees at 7 bases. With 6 bases clipped from V and 4 bases from J, the junction kept 8 bases outside the gene matches. The CDR3 extends over 13 amino acids. Germline V lookup: CDR1 DFQATT, CDR2 SNEGSKA (reference sequence). CDR3 protein: CSAESDRVYGYTF. Written as DNA, the CDR3 is TGCAGTGCCGAATCCGACAGGGTCTATGGCTACACCTTC.

This clonotype was observed at least ten times. The chain carries TRBV3-1 and TRBJ2-3; D gene uncertain. Looked up from germline, CDR1 is LGHDT and CDR2 is YNNKEL (reference sequence). This CDR3 spans 16 amino acids. V shed 0 bases and J shed 6 bases, with 16 bases lying between them. CDR3 bases: TGTGCCAGCAGCCAAGATATCCCAACGTCTGCGGATACGCAGTATTTT. Its translation: CASSQDIPTSADTQYF.

This clonotype was found a few times. The gene calls are TRBV10-3 and TRBJ1-1, with TRBD1 matching over 7 bases. Germline-derived CDR1 and CDR2 are ENHRY and SYGVKD. CDR3 size: 11 residues. After removal of 9 bases from V and 4 bases from J, the junction contained 2 bases not matched to a gene. CDR3 DNA sequence: TGTGCCATTCAGGGGGGCACTGAAGCTTTCTTT. As protein: CAIQGGTEAFF.

V is TRBV11-3 and J is TRBJ2-5, with 8 bases matching TRBD2. Trimming cost V 5 bases and J 4 bases; bases outside gene matches: 6. The germline V gene encodes CDR1 SGHNT and CDR2 YENEEA. The CDR3 is made up of 14 amino acids. CDR3 in DNA: TGTGCCAGCAGCCCTGGACTAGCACGAGAGACCCAGTACTTC. Translating it yields CASSPGLARETQYF.

This rearrangement joins TRBV14 to TRBJ1-1; D is unclear. CDR1 and CDR2 (germline): SGHDN, FVKESK. CDR3 length: 13 residues. V dropped 1 base and J dropped 4 bases, with 7 bases sitting between them. The CDR3 sequence is CASSQGLPTEAFF. In DNA, the CDR3 is TGTGCCAGCAGCCAAGGGCTCCCCACTGAAGCTTTCTTT.

Concerning this clonotype: An end of the junction differs from the germline gene, which may be a read error. CDR3 sequence (DNA): TGTGCCATCAGCTCGGGGACCCATCTCAGCAATCAGCCCCAGCATTTT. Translation gives CAISSGTHLSNQPQHF. The genes are TRBV5-6 and TRBJ1-5; D perhaps matches TRBD1 (5 bases). This CDR3 has 16 residues. Per the germline V gene, CDR1 is SGHDT and CDR2 is YYEEEE.

The chain joins TRBV5-1 to TRBJ2-1; D gene uncertain. The CDR3 totals 13 residues. Germline lookup yields CDR1 SGHRS and CDR2 YFSETQ. Trimming cost V 3 bases and J 5 bases, with 9 bases left between them. Here the CDR3 reads CASSSGPHNEQFF. For the CDR3, the DNA is TGCGCCAGCAGCTCCGGGCCTCACAATGAGCAGTTCTTC.

This clonotype occurred many times. V usage is TRBV20-1 and J usage is TRBJ2-7; D is possibly TRBD2 (5 bases). The V gene lost 2 bases and the J gene lost 6 bases, with 11 bases spanning the gap. The CDR3 is made up of 12 amino acids. Per the germline V gene, CDR1 is DFQATT and CDR2 is SNEGSKA (reference sequence). As DNA, the CDR3 is TGCAGTGCTAGACAGCGGATCGGCGAGCAGTACTTC. Protein sequence: CSARQRIGEQYF.

The chain carries TRBV10-2 and TRBJ1-2; no clear D. The V and J ends lost 5 bases and 7 bases respectively, with 14 bases between them. The CDR3 loop spans 13 amino acids. Germline V CDR1 and CDR2: WSHSY, SAAADI. CDR3 region: CASSHTAFGGYTF. CDR3 sequence (DNA): TGCGCCAGCAGTCATACAGCATTTGGTGGCTACACCTTC.

There are a few counts of this clonotype. The chain uses TRBV7-9 and TRBJ2-7; D ambiguous. This CDR3 is 15 amino acids long. V was clipped by 1 base and J by 2 bases, with 12 bases between them. Germline CDR1 and CDR2: SEHNR and FQNEAQ (reference sequence). CDR3 DNA sequence: TGTGCCAGCAGCTTAGGGCAGGTACCCACCTACGAGCAGTACTTC. Its translation is CASSLGQVPTYEQYF.

The chain couples TRBV4-1 to TRBJ2-1; either TRBD1 or TRBD2 may fit D (5 bases each). CDR3 length equals 16 residues. V dropped 0 bases and J dropped 0 bases, with 9 bases sitting between them. Germline CDR1 is MGHRA and CDR2 is YSYEKL. The CDR3 bases are TGCGCCAGCAGCCAAGATGGGGGACGCTCCTACAATGAGCAGTTCTTC. Translating gives CASSQDGGRSYNEQFF.

The J gene is TRBJ1-2, the V gene TRBV3-1, with 7 bases fitting TRBD1. Trimming at V came to 0 bases and at J to 6 bases, leaving 4 bases not matched to a gene. From germline, CDR1 is LGHDT and CDR2 YNNKEL (reference sequence). This CDR3 contains 14 residues. The CDR3 reads CASSQDWGTDGYTF. Written as DNA, the CDR3 is TGTGCCAGCAGCCAAGATTGGGGGACAGATGGCTACACCTTC.

This clonotype has more than one count but fewer than ten. This sequence joins TRBV4-3 and TRBJ2-2; 7 nucleotides match TRBD2. The CDR3 extends over 18 amino acids. CDR1 and CDR2 from the germline V gene are LGHNA and YSLEER. Losses at the gene ends were 0 bases for V and 3 bases for J; bases not matched to a gene: 10. This CDR3 is CASSQDGRGPRDTGELFF. The CDR3 nucleotides are TGCGCCAGCAGCCAAGATGGGAGGGGCCCTCGGGACACCGGGGAGCTGTTTTTT.

In nucleotides, the CDR3 is TGCAGTGCTAGTCCACTAGCGGCTTCCTACGAGCAGTACTTC. This sequence encodes CSASPLAASYEQYF. The chain has TRBV20-1 and TRBJ2-7; 8 bases line up with TRBD2. With V trimmed by 3 bases and J by 1 base, 5 bases remained unmatched. The CDR3 is made up of 14 amino acids. Per the germline V gene, CDR1 is DFQATT and CDR2 is SNEGSKA (reference sequence).

The table lists this clonotype with a few counts. CDR3 protein: CASSLQSSGRGDEQFF. CDR3 nucleotide sequence: TGCGCCAGCAGCTTGCAGTCTAGCGGGAGGGGGGATGAGCAGTTCTTC. This chain links TRBV5-1 with TRBJ2-1; 12 bases match TRBD2. The CDR3 runs to 16 residues. From germline, CDR1 is SGHRS and CDR2 YFSETQ. After removal of 1 base from V and 8 bases from J, the junction contained 7 bases not matched to a gene.

This clonotype appeared a few times. The chain links TRBV28 to TRBJ1-5; a possible D gene is TRBD1 (5 bases). The CDR3 spans 15 residues. Germline CDR1 is MDHEN and CDR2 is SYDVKM. V shed 6 bases and J shed 0 bases, with 12 bases lying between them. CDR3 residues: CASRGHGGSNQPQHF. CDR3 nucleotide sequence: TGTGCCAGCAGGGGGCACGGGGGTAGCAATCAGCCCCAGCATTTT.

The gene calls are TRBV27 and TRBJ2-2; 13 positions agree with TRBD2. Germline V lookup: CDR1 MNHEY, CDR2 SMNVEV (reference sequence). V shed 10 bases and J 4 bases; nucleotides not matched to a gene: 6. The CDR3 has 15 amino acids. CDR3 sequence reads: CATGTSGRATGELFF. CDR3 sequence (DNA): TGTGCCACCGGTACTAGCGGGAGGGCCACCGGGGAGCTGTTTTTT.

V usage is TRBV18 and J usage is TRBJ1-4, with 8 bases lining up with TRBD1. Trimming at V came to 5 bases and at J to 1 base, leaving 3 bases not matched to a gene. Germline CDR1 is KGHSH and CDR2 is LQKENI. The length of the CDR3 is 15 residues. The CDR3 protein is CASSYDRGTNEKLFF. Here the CDR3 DNA reads TGTGCCAGCTCATATGACAGGGGAACTAATGAAAAACTGTTTTTT.

This clonotype was detected many times. The rearrangement links TRBV11-2 to TRBJ2-7; the D call may be TRBD1 or TRBD2 (6 bases each). In germline, CDR1 is SGHAT, CDR2 FQNNGV. The CDR3 loop spans 16 amino acids. V dropped 5 bases and J dropped 5 bases, with 22 bases sitting between them. The CDR3 DNA reads TGTGCCAGCAGCCCACAGGCCGGGGGCGGATATCACGAGCAGTACTTC. This sequence encodes CASSPQAGGGYHEQYF.

V usage is TRBV27 and J usage is TRBJ2-5; no clear D gene. V gave up 5 bases and J gave up 5 bases, with 15 bases separating them. The CDR3 loop spans 14 amino acids. In germline, CDR1 is MNHEY, CDR2 SMNVEV (reference sequence). The CDR3 spells CASSSLRSVETQYF. Here the CDR3 DNA reads TGTGCCAGCAGTAGTCTAAGGAGCGTGGAGACCCAGTACTTC.

The chain recombines TRBV14 with TRBJ2-2; D uncertain. CDR3 length equals 17 residues. In germline, CDR1 is SGHDN, CDR2 FVKESK. Trimming took 1 base from V and 10 from J, leaving 22 bases between them. CDR3 sequence: CASSQGFWAFASPELFF. The CDR3 DNA is TGTGCCAGCAGCCAAGGATTTTGGGCTTTTGCGTCGCCGGAGCTGTTTTTT.